These 8 T cell receptor beta chains came from one sample sequenced in a study of Tregs in tolerant kidney transplant recipients (dated by TCRdb to about 2019). The method was the immunoSEQ multiplex PCR assay. TCRdb took over this immuneACCESS table, retaining in-frame rearrangements with V and J assigned. Such tables are incomplete; in checked studies, under half of the missing clones stem from an unresolved V gene, and the remainder is unexplained. For this sample the table gives fewer than 70,000 clones, of which 65% to 85% were detected only once. The ten largest clones take up more than 4% of the sample. Sample: CD4+ T cells from blood. The receptors were sampled from a human donor in good health.

The rearrangement uses TRBV2 and TRBJ2-5; a possible D gene is TRBD1 (6 bases). Trimming cost V 2 bases and J 4 bases, with 17 bases left between them. Germline lookup yields CDR1 SNHLY and CDR2 FYNNEI. The CDR3 totals 16 residues. CDR3 bases: TGTGCCAGCAGTGAAACCGCATTACAGGGATTAGAGACCCAGTACTTC. Translated: CASSETALQGLETQYF. Full variable domain (outside the CDR3, taken from reference TRBV2 and TRBJ2-5): EPEVTQTPSHQVTQMGQEVILRCVPISNHLYFYWYRQILGQKVEFLVSFYNNEISEKSEIFDDQFSVERPDGSNFTLKIRSTKLEDSAMYFCASSETALQGLETQYFGPGTRLLVL.

A remark on this clone: The junction departs from the called germline gene at one end, perhaps through a read error. The chain links TRBV7-6 to TRBJ2-6; TRBD2 aligns across 10 bases. This CDR3 contains 17 residues. Germline assignment: CDR1 SGHVS and CDR2 FNYEAQ. The CDR3 here is CASSRTSGVSGANVPTF. In DNA form, the CDR3 reads TGTGCCAGCAGCCGTACTAGCGGGGTCTCTGGGGCCAACGTCCCGACTTTC. Full variable domain (remainder filled in from reference TRBV7-6 and TRBJ2-6): GAGVSQSPRYKVTKRGQDVALRCDPISGHVSLYWYRQALGQGPEFLTYFNYEAQQDKSGLPNDRFSAERPEGSISTLTIQRTEQRDSAMYRCASSRTSGVSGANVPTFGAGSRLTVL.

CDR3 nucleotides: TGTGCCAGTAGTATAGTAGGGGGAGCTAAAAAAGAGACCCAGTACTTC. Residues: CASSIVGGAKKETQYF. The rearrangement links TRBV19 to TRBJ2-5; D is possibly TRBD1 (6 bases). The V end lost 1 base, the J end lost 3 bases, and 15 bases lay between the germline ends. CDR1 and CDR2 (germline): LNHDA, SQIVND (reference sequence). The CDR3 is made up of 16 amino acids.

CDR3 protein: CASSLEGGKNIQYF. The CDR3 nucleotides read TGTGCCAGCAGCTTAGAGGGGGGAAAGAACATTCAGTACTTC. The chain employs TRBV7-3 and TRBJ2-4; D tentatively reads TRBD1 or TRBD2 (6 bases each). The V end was cut by 2 bases, the J end by 7 bases, with 12 bases between. The germline V gene has CDR1 SGHTA and CDR2 FQGTGA. This CDR3 has 14 amino acids.

The genes are TRBV4-3 and TRBJ2-4, with D possibly matching TRBD1 (6 bases). There are 16 residues in the CDR3. V was cut by 0 bases and J by 5 bases, with 14 bases left in between. Germline loops: CDR1 LGHNA, CDR2 YSLEER. The CDR3 loop is CASSQESAGVQNIQYF. The CDR3 bases are TGCGCCAGCAGCCAAGAATCGGCAGGGGTCCAAAACATTCAGTACTTC.

This clone occurred a few times. The V and J genes are TRBV4-3 and TRBJ1-2; weak D call: TRBD1 (6 bases). The germline V gene encodes CDR1 LGHNA and CDR2 YSLEER. This CDR3 spans 14 amino acids. Trimming removed 6 bases at V and 2 bases at J, with 13 bases between. CDR3 in amino acids: CASRPQGGNYGYTF. The DNA of the CDR3 is TGCGCCAGCAGGCCGCAAGGGGGAAACTATGGCTACACCTTC.

This chain connects TRBV19 to TRBJ1-2; 7 bases match TRBD1. The CDR3 is made up of 13 amino acids. V lost 4 bases to trimming and J lost 2 bases; unmatched junction nucleotides: 1. Germline loops: CDR1 LNHDA, CDR2 SQIVND (reference sequence). In nucleotides, the CDR3 is TGTGCCAGTAGTAAGGGACAGAACTATGGCTACACCTTC. Translated, it gives CASSKGQNYGYTF.

Note on this clone: The DNA is omitted, as the CDR3 cannot be located on it reliably, and the CDR3 follows TCRdb's listing. V gene TRBV9 combines with J gene TRBJ2-1; the listed D gene, TRBD2, was not tested against the DNA. With termini counted, the CDR3 has 14 amino acids. Per germline, CDR1 SGDLS and CDR2 YYNGEE. CDR3 amino acids: CASSVAGGTSRPFF.